This TCR beta chain was documented in a study of blood T cells in healthy people across ages. Study-wide points: The authors considered diversity estimates from one million T cells to be underestimates. Since the PBMCs were unsorted, naive and antigen-experienced cells could not be conclusively compared.

Sample-barcoded 5' priming and a J-beta primer mix drove a second PCR of roughly 7 to 11 cycles. Each of the cDNA molecules was tagged by a template-switch adaptor with 12 random nucleotides. TCRdb re-called the 5' RACE reads through MiXCR, storing one row per CDR3 protein. Among about 1.6 million distinct CDR3 sequences listed, almost 35% were seen once. This clonotype was counted a few times. The antigen is unknown. CDR3 length equals 17 residues. V gave up 0 bases and J gave up 6 bases; unmatched junction bases: 9. Germline V gene data show CDR1 as LGHDT and CDR2 as YNNKEL (reference sequence). The receptor was isolated from a woman aged 25 to 39 in good health. The chain combines TRBV3-1 with TRBJ2-1; 9 positions agree with TRBD1. Sequenced sample: blood. The CDR3 bases are TGTGCCAGCAGCCAAGATGCACCCGGACAGGGGCTCAATGAGCAGTTCTTC. It is translated as CASSQDAPGQGLNEQFF.